The 29 T cell receptor beta chains below come from one sample, sequenced in a study of long-term antiretroviral therapy in people with HIV. An immunoSEQ assay, version v3.0, was performed at survey level. The data were produced by immunoSEQ multiplex PCR, yet TCRdb's version contains in-frame clones alone and is incomplete. The repertoire holds tens of thousands of clones, approximately 80% seen once, with roughly 4.6% in the top ten. Sequencing used unsorted PBMCs, obtained 0.5 years after starting antiretroviral therapy. Receptors originate from a young man with HIV.

This clone was observed a handful of times. V usage is TRBV29-1 and J usage is TRBJ2-7; TRBD2 is a possible D gene (5 bases). The CDR3 sequence is 11 residues long. CDR1 SQVTM and CDR2 ANQGSEA come from the germline V gene. CDR3 DNA: TGCCGGGCTAGCCAAGGTGGGGAGCAGTACTTC. Its translation is CRASQGGEQYF.

This chain connects TRBV11-1 to TRBJ1-1; the match to TRBD1 covers 8 bases. V was pared by 4 bases and J by 3 bases, with 19 bases of the junction left unmatched. The V gene's germline CDR1 is SGHAT and CDR2 FQDESV (reference sequence). The length of the CDR3 is 19 residues. The CDR3 DNA reads TGTGCCAGCAGCTCTACCGGGACAGGACTTTTTCGTGGGGACACTGAAGCTTTCTTT. Encoded protein: CASSSTGTGLFRGDTEAFF.

The rearrangement joins TRBV4-3 to TRBJ1-5; tentative D call: TRBD1 (5 bases). V lost 0 bases, J lost 2 bases, and 8 bases lay in between. The CDR3 spans 15 residues. Germline lookup yields CDR1 LGHNA and CDR2 YSLEER. The CDR3 region has the DNA TGCGCCAGCAGCCAAGACAGGGATGGCAATCAGCCCCAGCATTTT. It encodes CASSQDRDGNQPQHF.

V gene TRBV19 combines with J gene TRBJ2-4; the D is unclear. CDR3 size: 15 residues. Trimming took off 5 bases at V and 3 bases at J, with 14 bases between the two ends. CDR1 LNHDA and CDR2 SQIVND come from the germline V gene (reference sequence). CDR3 protein: CASSPRGVYKNIQYF. CDR3 in DNA: TGTGCCAGTAGTCCCCGTGGGGTATACAAAAACATTCAGTACTTC.

This chain uses TRBV29-1 with TRBJ2-7; no definite D call. This CDR3 region has 13 residues. Germline V lookup: CDR1 SQVTM, CDR2 ANQGSEA. Trimming stripped 2 bases from V and 1 base from J, with 9 bases between. CDR3 in DNA: TGCAGCGTTGAATTGGGCTCATCCTACGAGCAGTACTTC. This sequence encodes CSVELGSSYEQYF.

The rearrangement joins TRBV4-2 to TRBJ2-7; a possible D gene is TRBD1 (6 bases). The CDR3 covers 13 residues. Germline CDR1 is LGHNA and CDR2 is YNFKEQ. Trimming took off 4 bases at V and 7 bases at J, with 14 bases between the two ends. CDR3 DNA: TGTGCCAGCAGCCCCTACTTAGACAGGGAGCAGTACTTC. Its translation is CASSPYLDREQYF.

The chain carries TRBV6-5 and TRBJ1-3; D is undetermined. Germline assignment: CDR1 MNHEY and CDR2 SVGAGI. V was cut by 11 bases and J by 3 bases, with 8 bases left in between. The CDR3 runs 11 residues. CDR3 sequence: CAVEVGNTIYF. The CDR3 region has the DNA TGTGCCGTCGAGGTTGGAAACACCATATATTTT.

The chain has TRBV4-2 and TRBJ2-7; D call uncertain. CDR1 is LGHNA and CDR2 is YNFKEQ in the germline V gene. The CDR3 totals 11 residues. V lost 2 bases to trimming and J lost 3 bases, with 2 bases between them. CDR3: CASSQNYEQYF. The CDR3 nucleotides are TGTGCCAGCAGCCAAAACTACGAGCAGTACTTC.

The V call is TRBV7-9, the J call TRBJ2-5; D is perhaps TRBD1 or TRBD2 (5 bases each). Germline lookup yields CDR1 SEHNR and CDR2 FQNEAQ (reference sequence). CDR3 length equals 14 residues. The V gene lost 1 base and the J gene lost 1 base, with 7 bases spanning the gap. CDR3 sequence (DNA): TGTGCCAGCAGCTTAGGAGGGGTCCAAGAGACCCAGTACTTC. This encodes CASSLGGVQETQYF.

The chain uses TRBV29-1 and TRBJ2-3; 10 nucleotides match TRBD2. V lost 8 bases to trimming and J lost 1 base; unmatched junction nucleotides: 3. This CDR3 spans 13 amino acids. Germline V gives CDR1 SQVTM, CDR2 ANQGSEA. CDR3 sequence: CSTGTSGTDTQYF. The CDR3 DNA sequence: TGCAGCACCGGGACTAGCGGCACAGATACGCAGTATTTT.

This sequence joins TRBV5-1 and TRBJ1-3; D is unresolved. Germline CDR1 reads SGHRS; CDR2 reads YFSETQ. The CDR3 is 15 amino acids. V shed 0 bases and J shed 4 bases, with 11 bases lying between them. The chain's CDR3 is CASSLEVGTGNTIYF. The CDR3, as DNA: TGCGCCAGCAGCTTGGAGGTAGGAACAGGAAACACCATATATTTT.

J is TRBJ1-5 and V is TRBV30, with D unresolved. CDR1 GTSNPN and CDR2 SVGIG come from the germline V gene (reference sequence). This CDR3 comprises 12 residues. With 2 bases removed from V and 5 bases from J, the gap between germline ends came to 7 bases. Here the CDR3 reads CAWSNGDQPQHF. The CDR3 nucleotides are TGTGCCTGGAGTAATGGGGATCAGCCCCAGCATTTT.

The chain combines TRBV11-2 with TRBJ2-2; 10 bases are shared with TRBD2. CDR1 is SGHAT, CDR2 FQNNGV, per germline. This CDR3 region has 17 residues. J was trimmed by 2 bases and V by 0 bases; bases with no gene match: 3. CDR3 loop: CASSLEAGGLNTGELFF. The CDR3 nucleotides read TGTGCCAGCAGCTTAGAAGCGGGAGGGCTCAACACCGGGGAGCTGTTTTTT.

V usage is TRBV4-2 and J usage is TRBJ2-1, with 9 bases lining up with TRBD2. The V and J ends lost 0 bases and 9 bases, in that order; junction bases with no gene match: 6. The CDR3 has 15 amino acids. Germline V gene sequence: CDR1 LGHNA, CDR2 YNFKEQ. CDR3 amino acids: CASSQDEGLAPEQFF. In DNA form, the CDR3 reads TGTGCCAGCAGCCAAGATGAGGGACTAGCTCCTGAGCAGTTCTTC.

The V call is TRBV7-9, the J call TRBJ1-2; D is ambiguous. Trimming pared 2 bases from V and 5 bases from J, leaving 9 bases between. Germline lookup yields CDR1 SEHNR and CDR2 FQNEAQ (reference sequence). The CDR3 totals 13 residues. CDR3 amino acids: CASSLSGSYGYTF. In nucleotides, the CDR3 is TGTGCCAGCAGCTTATCCGGGTCTTATGGCTACACCTTC.

The V gene is TRBV19, the J gene TRBJ1-1, with TRBD1 matching over 7 bases. CDR1 and CDR2 (germline): LNHDA, SQIVND (reference sequence). Unmatched junction bases numbered 5, after V lost 3 bases and J lost 7 bases. This CDR3 is 13 amino acids long. In DNA, the CDR3 is TGTGCCAGTAGTATTAACCCAGGGGGTGAAGCTTTCTTT. Translation: CASSINPGGEAFF.

The CDR3 protein is CASSQVKGGHGYTF. CDR3 in DNA: TGTGCCAGCAGCCAAGTCAAAGGGGGCCATGGCTACACCTTC. The chain recombines TRBV14 with TRBJ1-2; 7 nucleotides agree with TRBD1. Germline lookup yields CDR1 SGHDN and CDR2 FVKESK. The junction had 5 bases not matched to a gene; V was cut back by 1 base and J by 6 bases. The CDR3 totals 14 residues.

The J gene is TRBJ2-5, the V gene TRBV5-1; the D call may be TRBD1 or TRBD2 (5 bases each). CDR1 is SGHRS, CDR2 YFSETQ, per germline. Trimming stripped 1 base from V and 4 bases from J, with 17 bases between. The CDR3 length is 16 residues. The CDR3 bases are TGCGCCAGCAGCTTGAGAGGGACCCGCCAGTTAGAGACCCAGTACTTC. Encoded protein: CASSLRGTRQLETQYF.

This clone was observed a single time. The rearrangement joins TRBV5-1 to TRBJ2-5; the match to TRBD2 covers 11 bases. Germline CDR1 reads SGHRS; CDR2 reads YFSETQ. The CDR3 totals 18 residues. V lost 0 bases and J lost 2; bases outside the gene matches: 9. For the CDR3, the DNA is TGCGCCAGCAGCTTGGGTATACTAGCGGGGGACTCTCAAGAGACCCAGTACTTC. It encodes CASSLGILAGDSQETQYF. Full variable domain (missing parts from reference TRBV5-1 and TRBJ2-5): KAGVTQTPRYLIKTRGQQVTLSCSPISGHRSVSWYQQTPGQGLQFLFEYFSETQRNKGNFPGRFSGRQFSNSRSEMNVSTLELGDSALYLCASSLGILAGDSQETQYFGPGTRLLVL.

The chain is built from TRBV28 and TRBJ2-7, with 10 bases fitting TRBD1. V lost 8 bases and J lost 5; bases outside the gene matches: 3. Germline loops: CDR1 MDHEN, CDR2 SYDVKM. The CDR3 totals 12 residues. The CDR3 loop is CASGQGVDEQYF. CDR3 DNA: TGTGCCAGCGGACAGGGGGTCGACGAGCAGTACTTC. The whole variable domain, remainder taken from reference TRBV28 and TRBJ2-7, is DVKVTQSSRYLVKRTGEKVFLECVQDMDHENMFWYRQDPGLGLRLIYFSYDVKMKEKGDIPEGYSVSREKKERFSLILESASTNQTSMYLCASGQGVDEQYFGPGTRLTVT.

The chain couples TRBV7-3 to TRBJ1-1; no definite D call. Trimming took 5 bases from V and 8 from J, leaving 15 bases between them. Germline CDR1 and CDR2: SGHTA and FQGTGA. This CDR3 spans 13 amino acids. The CDR3 loop reads CASSQNSWSEAFF. The DNA of the CDR3 is TGTGCCAGCAGCCAGAACTCTTGGTCAGAAGCTTTCTTT.

This clone was found a few times. V is TRBV2 and J is TRBJ1-4; 8 nucleotides agree with TRBD1. V was pared by 6 bases and J by 4 bases, with 4 bases of the junction left unmatched. CDR1 is SNHLY and CDR2 is FYNNEI in the germline V gene. This CDR3 has 14 amino acids. The CDR3 reads CASRRTGNNEKLFF. The CDR3 DNA reads as TGTGCCAGCAGACGGACAGGGAATAATGAAAAACTGTTTTTT.

This chain links TRBV30 with TRBJ2-1, with D tentatively TRBD1 (5 bases). The CDR3 consists of 10 residues. From germline, CDR1 is GTSNPN and CDR2 SVGIG (reference sequence). This chain's CDR3 is CGLGDNEQFF. The CDR3 nucleotides are TGTGGGCTAGGGGACAATGAGCAGTTCTTC.

The chain uses TRBV30 and TRBJ2-7, with D possibly being TRBD1 (5 bases). The CDR3 is 14 amino acids. The V end lost 2 bases, the J end lost 2 bases, and 13 bases lay between the germline ends. The germline V gene has CDR1 GTSNPN and CDR2 SVGIG (reference sequence). This CDR3 is CAWSTGYSTYEQYF. As DNA, the CDR3 is TGTGCCTGGAGTACAGGCTATTCTACCTACGAGCAGTACTTC.

CDR3 DNA: TGCGCCAGCAGCCAAGATCTGGGCAGGAGTGCCAAAAACATTCAGTACTTC. This translates into CASSQDLGRSAKNIQYF. V gene TRBV4-3 combines with J gene TRBJ2-4, with D hard to call. Trimming left V 0 bases short and J 1 base short, with 13 bases between. This CDR3 contains 17 residues. The germline gives CDR1 LGHNA, CDR2 YSLEER.

The genes are TRBV10-2 and TRBJ2-3; 11 nucleotides align to TRBD2. The ends lost 7 bases at V and 11 bases at J; junction bases unmatched: 14. Per the germline V gene, CDR1 is WSHSY and CDR2 is SAAADI. The CDR3 spans 15 residues. In DNA form, the CDR3 reads TGCGCCAGCAAAACTAGCGGGGGACGAATCCCCAAGCAGTATTTT. Its translation: CASKTSGGRIPKQYF.

DNA for the CDR3: TGTGCCAGCAGAAAGACAGGGCAACCCTCTGGAAACACCATATATTTT. Protein product: CASRKTGQPSGNTIYF. This chain connects TRBV7-8 to TRBJ1-3, with 7 bases that match TRBD1. The germline gives CDR1 SGHVS, CDR2 FQNEAQ. V dropped 6 bases and J dropped 0; count of bases not matched to a gene: 8. The CDR3 has 16 amino acids.

The J gene is TRBJ2-7, the V gene TRBV5-1, with D perhaps being TRBD1 or TRBD2 (5 bases each). Trimming cost V 4 bases and J 3 bases, with 17 bases left between them. This CDR3 has 15 residues. Germline CDR1 and CDR2: SGHRS and YFSETQ. In DNA, the CDR3 is TGCGCCAGCAGCCTCGGGGCAGGGCTTTACTACGAGCAGTACTTC. Protein: CASSLGAGLYYEQYF.

This clone was detected once. The rearrangement joins TRBV28 to TRBJ2-7; D perhaps matches TRBD2 (6 bases). V was shortened by 5 bases and J by 0 bases, with 17 bases between the two germline ends. CDR1 is MDHEN and CDR2 is SYDVKM in the germline V gene. The CDR3 is 16 residues long. CDR3 amino acids: CASSTPGSGDSYEQYF. Written as DNA, the CDR3 is TGTGCCAGCAGTACCCCGGGTAGCGGCGACTCCTACGAGCAGTACTTC.